Described below is a single T cell receptor beta chain sequence and its context. The ends were cut back, 5 bases at V and 4 bases at J, with 23 bases in the middle. The length of the CDR3 is 17 residues. The germline gives CDR1 MNHEY, CDR2 SMNVEV (reference sequence). The sample is drawn from a study of blood T cell repertoires in COVID-19. The Seattle patients, enrolled during active infection, were followed longitudinally. Per the original methods: Reference gene primer amplification in the assay estimated nucleated cell counts. Clones were sequenced by immunoSEQ multiplex PCR, and TCRdb holds only the in-frame ones, with some missing. That table is the source of V, J and clone size, and D and trimming were worked out from the DNA. This table has about 290,000 clones, about 90% appearing once.

The chain has TRBV27 and TRBJ2-5; possibly TRBD1 for D (6 bases). The specimen was peripheral blood. This TCR came from a woman aged 25-40 years with COVID-19, enrolled during active disease. CDR3 DNA sequence: TGTGCCAGCAGTGGGGGTTGGGGTTATGCAGGGGCAGAGACCCAGTACTTC. Its translation is CASSGGWGYAGAETQYF.